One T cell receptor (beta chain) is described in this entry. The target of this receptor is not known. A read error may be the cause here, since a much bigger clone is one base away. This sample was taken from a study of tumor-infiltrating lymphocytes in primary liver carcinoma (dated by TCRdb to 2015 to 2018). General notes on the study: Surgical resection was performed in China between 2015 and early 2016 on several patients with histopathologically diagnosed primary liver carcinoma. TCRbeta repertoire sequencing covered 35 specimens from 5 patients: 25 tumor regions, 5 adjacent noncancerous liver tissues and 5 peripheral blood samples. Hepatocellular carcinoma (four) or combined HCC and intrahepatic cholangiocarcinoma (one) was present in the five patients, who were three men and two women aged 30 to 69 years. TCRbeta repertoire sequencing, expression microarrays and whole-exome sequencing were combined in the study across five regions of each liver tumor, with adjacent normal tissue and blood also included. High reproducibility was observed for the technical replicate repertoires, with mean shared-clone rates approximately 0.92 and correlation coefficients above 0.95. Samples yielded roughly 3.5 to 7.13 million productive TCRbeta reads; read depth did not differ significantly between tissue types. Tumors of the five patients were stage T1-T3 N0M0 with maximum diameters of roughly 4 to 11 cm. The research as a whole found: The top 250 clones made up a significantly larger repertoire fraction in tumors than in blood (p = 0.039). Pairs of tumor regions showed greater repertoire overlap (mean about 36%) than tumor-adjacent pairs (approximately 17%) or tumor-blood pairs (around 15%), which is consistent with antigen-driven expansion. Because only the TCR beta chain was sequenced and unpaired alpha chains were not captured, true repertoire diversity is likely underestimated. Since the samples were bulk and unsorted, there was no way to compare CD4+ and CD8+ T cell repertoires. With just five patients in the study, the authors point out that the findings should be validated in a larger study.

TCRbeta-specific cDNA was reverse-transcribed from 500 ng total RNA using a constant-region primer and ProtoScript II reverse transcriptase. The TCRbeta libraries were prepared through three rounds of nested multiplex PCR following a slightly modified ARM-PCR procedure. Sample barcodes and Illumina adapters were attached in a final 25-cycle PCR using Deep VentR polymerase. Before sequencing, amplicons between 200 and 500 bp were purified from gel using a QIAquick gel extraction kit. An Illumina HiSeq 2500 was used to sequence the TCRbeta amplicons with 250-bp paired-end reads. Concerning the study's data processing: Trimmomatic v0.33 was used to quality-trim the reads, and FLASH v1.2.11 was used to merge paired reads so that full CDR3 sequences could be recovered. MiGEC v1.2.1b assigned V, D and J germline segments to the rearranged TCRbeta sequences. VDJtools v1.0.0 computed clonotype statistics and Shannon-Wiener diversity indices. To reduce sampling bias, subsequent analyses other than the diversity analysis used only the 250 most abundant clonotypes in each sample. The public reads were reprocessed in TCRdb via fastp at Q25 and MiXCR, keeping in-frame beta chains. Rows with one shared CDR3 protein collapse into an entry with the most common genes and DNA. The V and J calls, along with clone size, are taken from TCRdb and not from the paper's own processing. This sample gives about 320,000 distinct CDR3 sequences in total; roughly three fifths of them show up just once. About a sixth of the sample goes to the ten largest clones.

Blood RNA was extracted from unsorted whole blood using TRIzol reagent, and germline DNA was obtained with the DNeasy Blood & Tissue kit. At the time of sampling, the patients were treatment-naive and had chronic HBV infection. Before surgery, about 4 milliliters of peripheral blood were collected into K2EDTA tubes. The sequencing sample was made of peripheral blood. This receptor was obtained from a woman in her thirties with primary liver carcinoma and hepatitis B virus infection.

Read as DNA, the sequence is TGTGCCAGCATCCACGAACTGCGGGGAGATGGGGCCAACGTCCTGACTTTC. Translated, this gives CASIHELRGDGANVLTF. The chain uses TRBV4-3 and TRBJ2-6, and perhaps TRBD2 as D gene, on 6 matching bases. CDR1 LGHNA and CDR2 YSLEER are derived from the germline V gene. The CDR3 numbers 17 residues from cysteine through phenylalanine. Kept here is only the CDR3 DNA, which spans 51 bases and is read in frame from base 1.